Each of the 32 T cell receptor beta chains below was sequenced from the same sample in a study of blood T cell repertoires in COVID-19. Sequenced by immunoSEQ multiplex PCR; TCRdb stores in-frame clones only, minus some. The profile shows tens of thousands of clones, 70% to 90% of them singletons. Specimen: peripheral blood. The receptors originated from a woman in her fifties or sixties with active COVID-19.

The V and J genes are TRBV6-5 and TRBJ2-5, with 10 bases aligning to TRBD2. The CDR3 has 16 amino acids. V shed 2 bases, J shed 5 bases, and the junction held 8 bases outside the gene matches. Germline CDR1 and CDR2: MNHEY and SVGAGI. DNA of the CDR3: TGTGCCAGCAGTTACGGGTTAGCGGGGGGTCCGGAGACCCAGTACTTC. Its translation: CASSYGLAGGPETQYF.

This chain uses TRBV6-1 with TRBJ2-2; the D is unclear. V was clipped by 2 bases and J by 3 bases, with 7 bases between them. Germline values: CDR1 MNHNS, CDR2 SASEGT. The length of the CDR3 is 14 residues. The DNA for the CDR3 is TGTGCCAGCAGTGAACGAACTTACACCGGGGAGCTGTTTTTT. As protein: CASSERTYTGELFF.

The chain combines TRBV27 with TRBJ1-4; possibly TRBD1 for D (6 bases). Per the germline V gene, CDR1 is MNHEY and CDR2 is SMNVEV (reference sequence). This CDR3 has 14 residues. V was shortened by 2 bases and J by 8 bases, with 12 bases between the two germline ends. The CDR3 loop is CASSLRGGPEKLFF. In DNA, the CDR3 is TGTGCCAGCAGTTTAAGGGGGGGCCCCGAAAAACTGTTTTTT. The full variable domain, completed using reference TRBV27 and TRBJ1-4, is EAQVTQNPRYLITVTGKKLTVTCSQNMNHEYMSWYRQDPGLGLRQIYYSMNVEVTDKGDVPEGYKVSRKEKRNFPLILESPSPNQTSLYFCASSLRGGPEKLFFGSGTQLSVL.

As for this clone: Other DNA sequences from this sample encode an identical CDR3 as well. The chain has TRBV3-1 (or the pseudogene TRBV3-2) and TRBJ1-2; D uncertain. The CDR3 sequence is 13 residues long. The germline CDR1 and CDR2 sequences are LGHDT and YNNKEL (reference sequence). Trimming pared 1 base from V and 3 bases from J, leaving 6 bases between. The CDR3 region has the DNA TGTGCCAGCAGCCAAGCCACTGACTATGGCTACACCTTC. It codes for CASSQATDYGYTF.

The J gene is TRBJ1-2, the V gene TRBV4-1, with D tentatively TRBD1 (5 bases). The CDR3 spans 11 residues. The ends were cut back, 3 bases at V and 7 bases at J, with 6 bases in the middle. Germline CDR1 is MGHRA and CDR2 is YSYEKL. CDR3 DNA: TGCGCCAGCAGCCAGGGGCTTGGCTACACCTTC. It yields the protein CASSQGLGYTF.

On this clone itself: The same CDR3 also results from other DNA sequences found in this sample. V gene TRBV7-9 combines with J gene TRBJ1-5; 10 bases match TRBD1. The CDR3 contains 15 residues. Germline V gene sequence: CDR1 SEHNR, CDR2 FQNEAQ (reference sequence). With 3 bases clipped from V and 1 base from J, the junction kept 0 bases outside the gene matches. CDR3 sequence (DNA): TGTGCCAGCAGCTTGGGACAGGGGAGCAATCAGCCCCAGCATTTT. Amino acid sequence: CASSLGQGSNQPQHF.

The chain carries TRBV13 and TRBJ2-7; D unclear. The CDR3 covers 15 residues. From germline, CDR1 is PRHDT and CDR2 FYEKMQ (reference sequence). V gave up 2 bases and J gave up 0 bases, with 11 bases separating them. DNA for the CDR3: TGTGCCAGCAGCTTACGGGTTATAAGCTCCTACGAGCAGTACTTC. Its translation is CASSLRVISSYEQYF.

The chain recombines TRBV5-4 with TRBJ1-1; perhaps TRBD1 as D (5 bases). From germline, CDR1 is SGHNT and CDR2 YYREEE (reference sequence). This CDR3 region has 14 residues. The V end was cut by 0 bases, the J end by 2 bases, with 8 bases between. The chain's CDR3 is CASSLVGPNTEAFF. CDR3 coding DNA: TGTGCCAGCAGCTTGGTGGGGCCCAACACTGAAGCTTTCTTT.

The genes are TRBV10-3 and TRBJ1-1, with 8 positions matching TRBD1. In germline, CDR1 is ENHRY, CDR2 SYGVKD. The CDR3 is 13 residues long. Trimming took 9 bases from V and 1 from J; bases not matched to a gene: 4. The DNA of the CDR3 is TGTGCCATTATGACAGGGGAGAACACTGAAGCTTTCTTT. Translation: CAIMTGENTEAFF.

This chain links TRBV2 with TRBJ1-2; D uncertain. This CDR3 is built from 13 residues. In germline, CDR1 is SNHLY, CDR2 FYNNEI. V was trimmed by 4 bases and J by 1 base, leaving 7 bases between them. CDR3 in amino acids: CASSGQVNYGYTF. In DNA, the CDR3 is TGTGCCAGCAGTGGCCAGGTTAACTATGGCTACACCTTC.

The gene calls are TRBV5-5 and TRBJ1-6; possible D gene TRBD1, 6 bases. Between the trimmed V and J ends, which lost 4 bases and 4 bases, there was a span of 9 bases. Germline CDR1 SGHKS, CDR2 YYEKEE (reference sequence). The CDR3 runs to 14 residues. CDR3: CASSTGQYNSPLHF. The CDR3 bases are TGTGCCAGCAGCACCGGACAGTATAATTCACCCCTCCACTTT.

This clone has a handful of counts. The V gene is TRBV7-8, the J gene TRBJ2-1; TRBD2 agrees at 9 bases. The CDR3 extends over 16 amino acids. V dropped 5 bases and J dropped 1; count of bases not matched to a gene: 6. From germline, CDR1 is SGHVS and CDR2 FQNEAQ. As DNA, the CDR3 is TGTGCCAGCAGCCGAGAGCGGGGGGCATCCTACAATGAGCAGTTCTTC. This encodes CASSRERGASYNEQFF.

The chain uses TRBV5-1 and TRBJ2-7; 7 bases are shared with TRBD1. Losses at the gene ends were 3 bases for V and 2 bases for J; bases not matched to a gene: 8. Germline lookup yields CDR1 SGHRS and CDR2 YFSETQ. CDR3 size: 15 residues. The chain's CDR3 is CASSSGQIAPYEQYF. The CDR3 DNA follows: TGCGCCAGCAGCTCGGGACAGATAGCACCCTACGAGCAGTACTTC.

On this clone itself: The junction departs from the called germline gene at one end, perhaps through a read error. The J gene is TRBJ2-6, the V gene TRBV7-3, with TRBD1 matching 9 bases. This CDR3 contains 20 residues. The germline gives CDR1 SGHTA, CDR2 FQGTGA. The CDR3 protein is CASSGDRATVPLSEANVLTF. In nucleotides, the CDR3 is TGTGCCAGCAGCGGGGACAGGGCCACCGTTCCCCTCTCTGAGGCCAACGTCCTGACTTTC.

The rearrangement uses TRBV19 and TRBJ1-1; D perhaps matches TRBD1 (5 bases). This CDR3 is 16 amino acids long. The V end lost 2 bases, the J end lost 2 bases, and 15 bases lay between the germline ends. Germline assignment: CDR1 LNHDA and CDR2 SQIVND (reference sequence). The CDR3 nucleotides read TGTGCCAGTAGTATATGGAGGGGTTTGGGCAACACTGAAGCTTTCTTT. Its translation: CASSIWRGLGNTEAFF.

The chain is built from TRBV7-2 and TRBJ2-7; weak D call: TRBD2 (6 bases). Trimming pared 4 bases from V and 4 bases from J, leaving 14 bases between. The CDR3 is 14 residues long. The V gene's germline CDR1 is SGHTA and CDR2 FQGNSA. The chain's CDR3 is CASSSREIPYEQYF. DNA of the CDR3: TGTGCCAGCAGCTCCCGGGAGATACCTTACGAGCAGTACTTC.

The chain carries TRBV10-3 and TRBJ1-1, with 7 bases fitting TRBD1. This CDR3 has 16 residues. Germline loops: CDR1 ENHRY, CDR2 SYGVKD. Trimming at V came to 4 bases and at J to 0 bases, leaving 8 bases not matched to a gene. CDR3 in DNA: TGTGCCATCAGTGGACAGGGAGGATCGGTGAACACTGAAGCTTTCTTT. Translating it yields CAISGQGGSVNTEAFF.

This chain links TRBV9 with TRBJ2-1; 10 bases are shared with TRBD2. There are 14 residues in the CDR3. V shed 4 bases, J shed 9 bases, and the junction held 7 bases outside the gene matches. CDR1 is SGDLS, CDR2 YYNGEE, per germline. DNA of the CDR3: TGTGCCAGCAGCAAAGCGGGGGGGCCTTCTGAGCAGTTCTTC. It specifies CASSKAGGPSEQFF.

CDR3: CAGGDRWNYGYTF. DNA of the CDR3: TGTGCCGGGGGGGACAGGTGGAACTATGGCTACACCTTC. The rearrangement uses TRBV6-1 and TRBJ1-2, with 8 bases aligning to TRBD1. Losses at the gene ends were 11 bases for V and 2 bases for J; bases not matched to a gene: 7. The germline V gene has CDR1 MNHNS and CDR2 SASEGT. CDR3 length: 13 amino acids.

The V gene is TRBV6-5, the J gene TRBJ2-3; 9 bases match TRBD1. V dropped 2 bases and J dropped 4; count of bases not matched to a gene: 1. CDR1 is MNHEY and CDR2 is SVGAGI in the germline V gene. This CDR3 has 14 residues. The CDR3 nucleotides are TGTGCCAGCAGTTACAGACAGGGGGCAGATACGCAGTATTTT. It codes for CASSYRQGADTQYF.

V is TRBV7-9 and J is TRBJ1-1; 11 positions agree with TRBD1. Germline V gives CDR1 SEHNR, CDR2 FQNEAQ (reference sequence). This CDR3 has 16 residues. V trimming: 5 bases; J trimming: 4 bases; junction bases outside the gene matches: 9. The DNA of the CDR3 is TGTGCCAGCAGCCTCCTTGAGGGACAGGGGGGCACTGAAGCTTTCTTT. The encoded protein is CASSLLEGQGGTEAFF.

The V call is TRBV6-1, the J call TRBJ1-3; D might be TRBD1 (6 bases). The CDR3 totals 14 residues. Germline loops: CDR1 MNHNS, CDR2 SASEGT. The V end was cut by 2 bases, the J end by 13 bases, with 18 bases between. This CDR3 is CASSERGTSGRIYF. The CDR3 bases are TGTGCCAGCAGTGAAAGAGGGACAAGCGGGAGGATATATTTT.

This chain uses TRBV18 with TRBJ2-2; 12 bases map to TRBD2. V lost 0 bases and J lost 3; bases outside the gene matches: 2. This CDR3 region has 17 residues. Germline V gene data show CDR1 as KGHSH and CDR2 as LQKENI. For the CDR3, the DNA is TGTGCCAGCTCACCACCGACTAGCGGGGGATACACCGGGGAGCTGTTTTTT. Amino acids: CASSPPTSGGYTGELFF.

The genes are TRBV19 and TRBJ2-7; 9 positions match TRBD1. The CDR3 covers 15 residues. V was clipped by 6 bases and J by 4 bases; unmatched bases: 10. Germline lookup yields CDR1 LNHDA and CDR2 SQIVND (reference sequence). The CDR3 DNA follows: TGTGCCAGTAGGGGGCCGGGACAGGGTATTTACGAGCAGTACTTC. The encoded protein is CASRGPGQGIYEQYF.

V and J are TRBV7-2 and TRBJ2-1; weak D call: TRBD2 (7 bases). This CDR3 comprises 13 residues. The germline V gene encodes CDR1 SGHTA and CDR2 FQGNSA. The germline V and J ends were trimmed by 7 bases and 5 bases, with 12 bases remaining between them. The DNA for the CDR3 is TGTGCCAGCACCCTCGGGGGGCACAATGAGCAGTTCTTC. This gives the protein CASTLGGHNEQFF.

The chain joins TRBV4-3 to TRBJ1-1, with 9 positions matching TRBD1. J was trimmed by 1 base and V by 3 bases; bases with no gene match: 12. Germline V lookup: CDR1 LGHNA, CDR2 YSLEER. The CDR3 length is 18 residues. CDR3 nucleotides: TGCGCCAGCAGCCACGGGGTGGGACAGGGTAGCGGGAACACTGAAGCTTTCTTT. Protein sequence: CASSHGVGQGSGNTEAFF.

This chain connects TRBV5-6 to TRBJ2-7; D perhaps matches TRBD2 (6 bases). Trimming left V 0 bases short and J 0 bases short, with 10 bases between. Germline CDR1 reads SGHDT; CDR2 reads YYEEEE. CDR3 size: 15 residues. This chain's CDR3 is CASSLAPGDSYEQYF. For the CDR3, the DNA is TGTGCCAGCAGCTTGGCCCCGGGGGACTCCTACGAGCAGTACTTC.

The chain couples TRBV14 to TRBJ2-5; D is ambiguous. Looked up from germline, CDR1 is SGHDN and CDR2 is FVKESK. V dropped 3 bases and J dropped 5 bases, with 22 bases sitting between them. This CDR3 is 17 amino acids long. The CDR3 spells CASSHVKVANRRETQYF. DNA of the CDR3: TGTGCCAGCAGCCACGTGAAAGTCGCTAATAGGCGGGAGACCCAGTACTTC.

The chain links TRBV4-3 to TRBJ1-2, with D maybe TRBD1 (6 bases). In germline, CDR1 is LGHNA, CDR2 YSLEER. The ends were cut back, 0 bases at V and 6 bases at J, with 11 bases in the middle. The CDR3 totals 14 residues. The CDR3 sequence: CASSQDRGRHGYTF. The DNA for the CDR3 is TGCGCCAGCAGCCAAGACAGGGGTAGACATGGCTACACCTTC.

CDR3 sequence: CASSQAGGINEKLFF. CDR3 nucleotide sequence: TGCGCCAGCAGCCAAGCGGGAGGAATTAATGAAAAACTGTTTTTT. The chain uses TRBV4-1 and TRBJ1-4; D call uncertain. This CDR3 contains 15 residues. Trimming cost V 1 base and J 4 bases, with 10 bases left between them. Looked up from germline, CDR1 is MGHRA and CDR2 is YSYEKL.

This chain links TRBV19 with TRBJ2-3; D uncertain. The CDR3 totals 11 residues. Germline V gives CDR1 LNHDA, CDR2 SQIVND (reference sequence). V was clipped by 5 bases and J by 7 bases, with 7 bases between them. CDR3 residues: CASSFSNTQYF. CDR3 DNA: TGTGCCAGTAGTTTTTCAAATACGCAGTATTTT.

About this clone: This sample includes further DNA sequences coding for the same CDR3. This chain connects TRBV6-2 or TRBV6-3 to TRBJ1-6; D possibly corresponds to TRBD1 (5 bases). The germline gives CDR1 MNHEY, CDR2 SVGEGT. This CDR3 has 15 residues. The V end was cut by 2 bases, the J end by 8 bases, with 13 bases between. The DNA of the CDR3 is TGTGCCAGCAGTTACCCGCAGGGTCTGGATTCACCCCTCCACTTT. This sequence encodes CASSYPQGLDSPLHF.